These T cell receptor beta chains were read from a single sample in a study of regulatory T cells in long-lasting Graves disease. TCRdb re-called the multiplex PCR reads with MiXCR, one entry per CDR3 protein. The data hold 380,000 or so distinct CDR3 sequences, with about 16% observed a single time. A further study also used this sample, focusing on T cells in Graves' hyperthyroidism and ophthalmopathy.

Here the sequenced sample was peripheral blood mononuclear cells (PBMCs), taken at new diagnosis, from a patient treated with antithyroid drugs. Every receptor here comes from a woman aged 18-29 years with Graves disease. CDR3s include the opening cysteine and the closing phenylalanine or tryptophan. The D gene is left open where the match is weak. A clone size is listed for some rows: how often the clone was seen (once, few, many), or a class if it is expanded.

TRBD1	many	TRBV30	TRBJ1-1	CAWATGTWYMNTEAFF	TGTGCCTGGGCGACAGGGACCTGGTACATGAACACTGAAGCTTTCTTT
TRBD1	few	TRBV24-1	TRBJ1-2	CATSDFGQGKVYGYTF	TGTGCCACCAGTGATTTCGGACAGGGCAAGGTCTATGGCTACACCTTC
TRBD1	NA	TRBV3-1	TRBJ1-2	CAGSDRDRAHLNYGYTF	TGTGCCGGCAGCGATAGGGACAGGGCTCACCTCAACTATGGCTACACCTTC
NA	many	TRBV18	TRBJ2-2	CASSPGGTAGTGELFF	TGTGCCAGCTCACCAGGGGGGACAGCAGGCACCGGGGAGCTGTTTTTT
NA	many	TRBV5-1	TRBJ2-7	CASSSDGTYEQYF	TGCGCCAGCAGCTCGGACGGAACCTACGAGCAGTACTTC
TRBD1	many	TRBV20-1	TRBJ2-7	CSLLQGATYEQYF	TGCAGTTTGTTGCAGGGGGCTACCTACGAGCAGTACTTC
NA	few	TRBV5-1	TRBJ2-2	CASTYPSGTFAGELFF	TGCGCCAGCACCTACCCGTCCGGGACGTTCGCCGGGGAGCTGTTTTTT
NA	few	TRBV12-3/TRBV12-4	TRBJ1-2	CASNLAVGLGGGYTF	TGTGCCAGCAATCTAGCGGTGGGGCTGGGGGGCGGCTACACCTTC
TRBD1	many	TRBV28	TRBJ1-2	CASSSPGQGEYGYTF	TGTGCCAGCAGTTCTCCGGGACAGGGCGAGTATGGCTACACCTTC
NA	NA	TRBV19	TRBJ2-3	CASSTLSTGDTQYF	TGTGCCAGTAGTACCCTTAGTACGGGCGATACGCAGTATTTT
NA	many	TRBV11-2	TRBJ2-4	CASSSPAKGRYIQYF	TGTGCCAGCAGCTCCCCAGCGAAGGGCAGGTACATTCAGTACTTC
TRBD2	many	TRBV4-2	TRBJ2-1	CASSPLSGLADYNEQFF	TGTGCCAGCAGCCCCCTAAGCGGACTAGCGGACTACAATGAGCAGTTCTTC
NA	many	TRBV6-5	TRBJ1-4	CASSYRDTGVEKLFF	TGTGCCAGCAGTTACAGGGACACCGGAGTAGAAAAACTGTTTTTT
TRBD1	NA	TRBV20-1	TRBJ1-1	CSARPPGQGVEAFF	TGCAGTGCTAGACCACCGGGACAGGGGGTTGAAGCTTTCTTT
NA	many	TRBV12-3/TRBV12-4	TRBJ2-7	CASSSNRNPSSSYEQYF	TGTGCCAGCAGCTCCAACCGCAACCCTTCGAGCTCCTACGAGCAGTACTTC
TRBD2	NA	TRBV18	TRBJ2-2	CASSPLLADTGELFF	TGTGCCAGCTCACCATTGCTAGCGGACACCGGGGAGCTGTTTTTT
NA	many	TRBV3-1	TRBJ1-1	CASNPGRGTGTEAFF	TGTGCCAGCAACCCCGGGAGGGGGACGGGCACTGAAGCTTTCTTT
TRBD2	many	TRBV10-3	TRBJ2-1	CAITAGDEQFF	TGTGCCATCACGGCGGGAGATGAGCAGTTCTTC
NA	NA	TRBV7-9	TRBJ2-7	CASSISGNEQYF	TGTGCCAGCAGCATAAGTGGAAACGAGCAGTACTTC
TRBD2	many	TRBV6-1	TRBJ2-7	CASRLAGKYEQYF	TGTGCCAGCAGACTAGCGGGGAAATACGAGCAGTACTTC
NA	NA	TRBV6-2/TRBV6-3	TRBJ2-7	CASSHLRIQADERYF	TGTGCCAGCAGTCACCTGAGGATACAGGCAGACGAGCGGTACTTC
TRBD2	NA	TRBV19	TRBJ2-7	CASSPGLAGSSYEQYF	TGTGCCAGTAGTCCGGGACTAGCGGGGAGCTCCTACGAGCAGTACTTC
NA	few	TRBV9	TRBJ2-1	CASSVGGTYHEQFF	TGTGCCAGCAGCGTAGGTGGGACTTACCATGAGCAGTTCTTC
NA	many	TRBV5-1	TRBJ1-2	CASTLLVGDAYTF	TGCGCCAGCACCCTTTTGGTCGGGGATGCGTACACCTTC
TRBD2	NA	TRBV20-1	TRBJ2-7	CSAREGDRTSGSLDEQYF	TGCAGTGCTAGAGAGGGTGATCGGACTAGCGGGAGTTTGGACGAGCAGTACTTC
NA	many	TRBV5-5	TRBJ2-1	CASSTWGSSSYNEQFF	TGTGCCAGCAGCACGTGGGGATCCTCCTCCTACAATGAGCAGTTCTTC
TRBD1	NA	TRBV7-3	TRBJ1-1	CASSRAGTGVAEAFF	TGTGCCAGCAGCCGCGCGGGGACAGGGGTCGCTGAAGCTTTCTTT
TRBD2	few	TRBV9	TRBJ2-7	CASSPGGGEHEQYF	TGTGCCAGCAGCCCGGGGGGAGGGGAGCACGAGCAGTACTTC